A selection of T cell receptor beta chains follows, all from one sample in a study of sequential checkpoint blockade in melanoma. TCRdb keeps only in-frame clones here, not all; method: immunoSEQ multiplex PCR. The data show under 20,000 clones, 77% seen once. Material: CD8+ T cells sorted from blood (inferred from file names), obtained from a patient given nivolumab and ipilimumab in sequence. These receptors were collected from a human donor with melanoma. Both conserved end residues are part of each CDR3. Each record gives: CDR3 length, J gene, D gene, clone size, V gene, CDR3 protein, CDR3 DNA. The D gene is left open where the match is weak. For some rows the clone size is stated as once, few or many, or as a class when expanded; others skip it.

len: 14; j_gene: TRBJ2-7; d_gene: .; abundance: .; v_gene: TRBV6-5; CDR3aa: CASSYSNRAYEQYF; CDR3nt: TGTGCCAGCAGTTACTCCAACAGGGCATACGAGCAGTACTTC
len: 12; j_gene: TRBJ2-7; d_gene: .; abundance: .; v_gene: TRBV6-1; CDR3aa: CASRRGGYEQYF; CDR3nt: TGTGCCAGCAGGAGGGGGGGTTACGAGCAGTACTTC
len: 18; j_gene: TRBJ2-2; d_gene: TRBD2; abundance: .; v_gene: TRBV7-2; CDR3aa: CASSLVGLAVFNTGELFF; CDR3nt: TGTGCCAGCAGCTTAGTGGGGCTAGCGGTATTCAACACCGGGGAGCTGTTTTTT
len: 15; j_gene: TRBJ1-5; d_gene: .; abundance: .; v_gene: TRBV4-1; CDR3aa: CASSQDPQGYQPQHF; CDR3nt: TGCGCCAGCAGCCAAGATCCCCAGGGGTATCAGCCCCAGCATTTT
len: 16; j_gene: TRBJ2-3; d_gene: TRBD2; abundance: .; v_gene: TRBV7-9; CDR3aa: CASSPQGGGALDTQYF; CDR3nt: TGTGCCAGCAGCCCCCAAGGCGGGGGGGCATTAGATACGCAGTATTTT
len: 12; j_gene: TRBJ2-1; d_gene: TRBD1; abundance: .; v_gene: TRBV29-1; CDR3aa: CSVGTGGNEQFF; CDR3nt: TGCAGCGTTGGGACAGGGGGCAATGAGCAGTTCTTC
len: 14; j_gene: TRBJ1-4; d_gene: .; abundance: .; v_gene: TRBV30; CDR3aa: CAWSVGRGYEKLFF; CDR3nt: TGTGCCTGGAGTGTAGGGAGGGGATACGAAAAACTGTTTTTT
len: 14; j_gene: TRBJ2-5; d_gene: .; abundance: .; v_gene: TRBV25-1; CDR3aa: CASTSQGNQETQYF; CDR3nt: TGTGCCAGCACCTCCCAGGGCAACCAAGAGACCCAGTACTTC
len: 14; j_gene: TRBJ2-1; d_gene: .; abundance: .; v_gene: TRBV2; CDR3aa: CASSVPGLNNEQFF; CDR3nt: TGTGCCAGCAGTGTTCCGGGACTTAACAATGAGCAGTTCTTC
len: 15; j_gene: TRBJ2-7; d_gene: TRBD2; abundance: .; v_gene: TRBV9; CDR3aa: CASSPKAGEFYEQYF; CDR3nt: TGTGCCAGCAGCCCCAAGGCGGGAGAATTCTACGAGCAGTACTTC
len: 14; j_gene: TRBJ1-4; d_gene: .; abundance: .; v_gene: TRBV13; CDR3aa: CASSYRATNEKLFF; CDR3nt: TGTGCCAGCAGCTACCGGGCAACTAATGAAAAACTGTTTTTT
len: 15; j_gene: TRBJ2-2; d_gene: .; abundance: .; v_gene: TRBV7-9; CDR3aa: CASSSEGGHTGELFF; CDR3nt: TGTGCCAGCAGCTCCGAAGGTGGGCACACCGGGGAGCTGTTTTTT
len: 15; j_gene: TRBJ1-5; d_gene: .; abundance: few; v_gene: TRBV7-9; CDR3aa: CASSSSTETNQPQHF; CDR3nt: TGTGCCAGCAGCTCGTCGACAGAAACCAATCAGCCCCAGCATTTT
len: 14; j_gene: TRBJ1-1; d_gene: TRBD1; abundance: .; v_gene: TRBV5-1; CDR3aa: CASSKTGMNTEAFF; CDR3nt: TGCGCCAGCAGCAAGACAGGGATGAACACTGAAGCTTTCTTT
len: 16; j_gene: TRBJ2-1; d_gene: TRBD2; abundance: .; v_gene: TRBV10-2; CDR3aa: CASSRTSGGVYNEQFF; CDR3nt: TGCGCCAGCAGTCGGACTAGCGGGGGGGTTTACAATGAGCAGTTCTTC
len: 13; j_gene: TRBJ1-5; d_gene: .; abundance: .; v_gene: TRBV7-8; CDR3aa: CASSLTTSRPQHF; CDR3nt: TGTGCCAGCAGCCTCACCACGAGTCGGCCCCAGCATTTT
len: 14; j_gene: TRBJ1-2; d_gene: TRBD1; abundance: medium-sized; v_gene: TRBV7-2; CDR3aa: CASSAGTGNYGYTF; CDR3nt: TGTGCCAGCAGCGCCGGGACAGGGAACTATGGCTACACCTTC
len: 11; j_gene: TRBJ1-1; d_gene: .; abundance: .; v_gene: TRBV7-9; CDR3aa: CASSFGTEAFF; CDR3nt: TGTGCCAGCAGCTTCGGCACTGAAGCTTTCTTT
len: 17; j_gene: TRBJ2-2; d_gene: TRBD2; abundance: .; v_gene: TRBV5-4; CDR3aa: CASSLYGGGLTTGELFF; CDR3nt: TGTGCCAGCAGCTTGTACGGGGGAGGGCTTACCACCGGGGAGCTGTTTTTT
len: 14; j_gene: TRBJ2-7; d_gene: .; abundance: .; v_gene: TRBV11-2; CDR3aa: CASSPETFSYEQYF; CDR3nt: TGTGCCAGCAGCCCAGAGACTTTCTCCTACGAGCAGTACTTC
len: 15; j_gene: TRBJ1-2; d_gene: TRBD1; abundance: .; v_gene: TRBV4-2; CDR3aa: CASSRGQGDANGYTF; CDR3nt: TGTGCCAGCAGCCGTGGACAGGGGGATGCAAATGGCTACACCTTC
len: 17; j_gene: TRBJ2-6; d_gene: TRBD1; abundance: .; v_gene: TRBV28; CDR3aa: CASTRDRGFSGANVLTF; CDR3nt: TGTGCCAGTACGAGGGACAGGGGGTTCTCTGGGGCCAACGTCCTGACTTTC
len: 12; j_gene: TRBJ2-7; d_gene: .; abundance: .; v_gene: TRBV29-1; CDR3aa: CSVAVAVYEQYF; CDR3nt: TGCAGCGTTGCTGTGGCAGTCTACGAGCAGTACTTC
len: 14; j_gene: TRBJ2-7; d_gene: .; abundance: .; v_gene: TRBV27; CDR3aa: CASSSSMSSYEQYF; CDR3nt: TGTGCCAGCAGTTCCTCTATGAGCTCCTACGAGCAGTACTTC
len: 15; j_gene: TRBJ2-7; d_gene: .; abundance: .; v_gene: TRBV15; CDR3aa: CATSRDEGVLGEQYF; CDR3nt: TGTGCCACCAGCAGAGATGAGGGCGTCCTAGGCGAGCAGTACTTC
len: 16; j_gene: TRBJ1-6; d_gene: .; abundance: .; v_gene: TRBV7-9; CDR3aa: CASSSTSVSGDSPLHF; CDR3nt: TGTGCCAGCAGCTCAACCTCGGTCAGCGGAGATTCACCCCTCCACTTT
len: 14; j_gene: TRBJ1-5; d_gene: .; abundance: .; v_gene: TRBV27; CDR3aa: CASSSEGPYQPQHF; CDR3nt: TGTGCCAGCAGTTCGGAGGGCCCCTATCAGCCCCAGCATTTT
len: 12; j_gene: TRBJ2-3; d_gene: .; abundance: .; v_gene: TRBV7-9; CDR3aa: CAGTGSTDTQYF; CDR3nt: TGTGCCGGGACTGGGAGCACAGATACGCAGTATTTT
len: 16; j_gene: TRBJ2-3; d_gene: .; abundance: .; v_gene: TRBV30; CDR3aa: CAWSAVGSTKSYMQYF; CDR3nt: TGTGCCTGGAGCGCCGTCGGTAGCACCAAATCCTATATGCAGTATTTT
len: 15; j_gene: TRBJ1-1; d_gene: .; abundance: .; v_gene: TRBV27; CDR3aa: CASSSPGQGNTEAFF; CDR3nt: TGTGCCAGCAGTTCACCGGGACAAGGGAACACTGAAGCTTTCTTT
len: 18; j_gene: TRBJ2-5; d_gene: TRBD2; abundance: .; v_gene: TRBV2; CDR3aa: CASSVWSGLAGGQETQYF; CDR3nt: TGTGCCAGCAGTGTATGGTCGGGACTAGCGGGGGGGCAGGAGACCCAGTACTTC
len: 20; j_gene: TRBJ2-4; d_gene: TRBD2; abundance: once; v_gene: TRBV9; CDR3aa: CASSPRTSGGSGLSKNIQYF; CDR3nt: TGTGCCAGCAGCCCCAGGACTAGCGGGGGATCTGGGTTATCCAAAAACATTCAGTACTTC
len: 15; j_gene: TRBJ2-5; d_gene: .; abundance: .; v_gene: TRBV7-2; CDR3aa: CASSLDNLYQETQYF; CDR3nt: TGTGCCAGCAGCTTAGACAACCTGTACCAAGAGACCCAGTACTTC
len: 18; j_gene: TRBJ2-6; d_gene: TRBD2; abundance: few; v_gene: TRBV9; CDR3aa: CASSPRRLAGTGANVLTF; CDR3nt: TGTGCCAGCAGCCCCCGCCGGCTAGCGGGAACTGGGGCCAACGTCCTGACTTTC
len: 14; j_gene: TRBJ2-7; d_gene: .; abundance: few; v_gene: TRBV4-1; CDR3aa: CASSRTGESNEQYF; CDR3nt: TGCGCCAGCAGCCGTACAGGAGAATCTAACGAGCAGTACTTC
len: 13; j_gene: TRBJ1-2; d_gene: .; abundance: once; v_gene: TRBV7-9; CDR3aa: CASSLVWRAGYTF; CDR3nt: TGTGCCAGCAGCTTAGTTTGGCGGGCTGGCTACACCTTC
len: 14; j_gene: TRBJ2-7; d_gene: TRBD2; abundance: .; v_gene: TRBV7-8; CDR3aa: CASSVGLADYEQYF; CDR3nt: TGTGCCAGCAGCGTGGGACTAGCGGACTACGAGCAGTACTTC
len: 13; j_gene: TRBJ1-2; d_gene: TRBD1; abundance: .; v_gene: TRBV7-9; CDR3aa: CASSATTGVGYTF; CDR3nt: TGTGCCAGCAGCGCGACGACAGGGGTTGGCTACACCTTC
len: 14; j_gene: TRBJ1-6; d_gene: TRBD1; abundance: few; v_gene: TRBV7-9; CDR3aa: CASSFGQGDSPLHF; CDR3nt: TGTGCCAGCAGCTTCGGACAGGGGGATTCACCCCTCCACTTT
len: 14; j_gene: TRBJ1-4; d_gene: .; abundance: .; v_gene: TRBV27; CDR3aa: CASSLQEGNEKLFF; CDR3nt: TGTGCCAGCAGTTTACAGGAGGGTAATGAAAAACTGTTTTTT
len: 15; j_gene: TRBJ1-2; d_gene: .; abundance: .; v_gene: TRBV4-1; CDR3aa: CASRESDSDNYGYTF; CDR3nt: TGCGCCAGCCGCGAGTCGGACAGCGATAACTATGGCTACACCTTC
len: 14; j_gene: TRBJ1-2; d_gene: .; abundance: .; v_gene: TRBV19; CDR3aa: CASSSSGTHYGYTF; CDR3nt: TGTGCCAGTAGTTCCTCCGGGACTCACTATGGCTACACCTTC
len: 16; j_gene: TRBJ2-3; d_gene: .; abundance: few; v_gene: TRBV6-5; CDR3aa: CASSLRPLAGTDTQYF; CDR3nt: TGTGCCAGCAGTTTACGACCTCTAGCTGGCACAGATACGCAGTATTTT
len: 14; j_gene: TRBJ2-1; d_gene: .; abundance: .; v_gene: TRBV10-1; CDR3aa: CASSEEEAYNEQFF; CDR3nt: TGCGCCAGCAGTGAGGAAGAAGCGTACAATGAGCAGTTCTTC
len: 15; j_gene: TRBJ2-1; d_gene: .; abundance: .; v_gene: TRBV9; CDR3aa: CASSPGRGFFNEQFF; CDR3nt: TGTGCCAGCAGCCCGGGTAGGGGGTTCTTTAATGAGCAGTTCTTC
len: 12; j_gene: TRBJ2-7; d_gene: TRBD2; abundance: .; v_gene: TRBV7-9; CDR3aa: CASSTSGYEQYF; CDR3nt: TGTGCCAGCAGCACTAGCGGATACGAGCAGTACTTC
len: 15; j_gene: TRBJ2-1; d_gene: .; abundance: .; v_gene: TRBV18; CDR3aa: CASSPEGTSYNEQFF; CDR3nt: TGTGCCAGCTCACCTGAGGGAACTTCCTACAATGAGCAGTTCTTC
len: 17; j_gene: TRBJ1-3; d_gene: TRBD1; abundance: .; v_gene: TRBV7-6; CDR3aa: CASSLARGTGERNTIYF; CDR3nt: TGTGCCAGCAGCTTAGCGCGGGGGACAGGGGAGCGAAACACCATATATTTT
len: 13; j_gene: TRBJ2-7; d_gene: .; abundance: few; v_gene: TRBV6-8; CDR3aa: CASSEFSENEQYF; CDR3nt: TGTGCCAGCAGTGAGTTTAGCGAGAACGAGCAGTACTTC
len: 14; j_gene: TRBJ2-3; d_gene: .; abundance: .; v_gene: TRBV27; CDR3aa: CASSLSILTDTQYF; CDR3nt: TGTGCCAGCAGTTTATCGATACTAACAGATACGCAGTATTTT
len: 14; j_gene: TRBJ1-2; d_gene: .; abundance: .; v_gene: TRBV2; CDR3aa: CARGSGAPNYGYTF; CDR3nt: TGTGCCAGGGGATCAGGGGCTCCTAACTATGGCTACACCTTC
len: 16; j_gene: TRBJ2-7; d_gene: .; abundance: .; v_gene: TRBV11-2; CDR3aa: CASSLDRAAGLYEQYF; CDR3nt: TGTGCCAGCAGCTTAGATCGGGCGGCGGGGTTATACGAGCAGTACTTC
len: 15; j_gene: TRBJ2-3; d_gene: TRBD1; abundance: .; v_gene: TRBV27; CDR3aa: CASSLRDRGTDTQYF; CDR3nt: TGTGCCAGCAGTTTACGGGACAGGGGCACAGATACGCAGTATTTT
len: 15; j_gene: TRBJ2-5; d_gene: TRBD2; abundance: .; v_gene: TRBV7-2; CDR3aa: CASSLASGRRETQYF; CDR3nt: TGTGCCAGCAGCTTAGCTAGCGGGAGAAGAGAGACCCAGTACTTC
len: 17; j_gene: TRBJ2-3; d_gene: TRBD2; abundance: once; v_gene: TRBV9; CDR3aa: CASSHPLAGGSTDTQYF; CDR3nt: TGTGCCAGCAGCCACCCACTAGCGGGGGGGAGCACAGATACGCAGTATTTT
len: 13; j_gene: TRBJ2-7; d_gene: .; abundance: .; v_gene: TRBV27; CDR3aa: CASTGGQTYEQYF; CDR3nt: TGTGCCAGCACCGGGGGGCAAACCTACGAGCAGTACTTC
len: 11; j_gene: TRBJ2-7; d_gene: TRBD2; abundance: .; v_gene: TRBV6-6; CDR3aa: CASREGYEQYF; CDR3nt: TGTGCCAGCCGGGAGGGCTACGAGCAGTACTTC
len: 12; j_gene: TRBJ1-4; d_gene: .; abundance: .; v_gene: TRBV30; CDR3aa: CAWSDGGEKLFF; CDR3nt: TGTGCCTGGAGTGATGGGGGGGAAAAACTGTTTTTT
len: 13; j_gene: TRBJ2-7; d_gene: .; abundance: .; v_gene: TRBV11-2; CDR3aa: CASSLDPSYEQYF; CDR3nt: TGTGCCAGCAGCTTAGATCCTAGCTACGAGCAGTACTTC
len: 16; j_gene: TRBJ2-5; d_gene: TRBD1; abundance: .; v_gene: TRBV5-1; CDR3aa: CASSSGQGGVQETQYF; CDR3nt: TGCGCCAGCAGCTCCGGACAGGGAGGTGTCCAAGAGACCCAGTACTTC